Listed here are 4 T cell receptor beta chains from one sample, sequenced in a study of CD8 T cells in ankylosing spondylitis. TCRdb re-called the 5' RACE reads through MiXCR, storing one row per CDR3 protein. Of some 130,000 distinct CDR3 sequences listed, about 6.7% are singletons. Sequencing input: blood, either unsorted or a sorted T cell fraction (not recorded which). These receptor sequences come from a female donor with ankylosing spondylitis or in good health (not recorded which).

This clonotype was counted at least ten times. V and J are TRBV7-2 and TRBJ2-3, with D hard to call. V was clipped by 4 bases and J by 3 bases, with 8 bases between them. The CDR3 has 13 residues. Germline lookup yields CDR1 SGHTA and CDR2 FQGNSA. DNA of the CDR3: TGTGCCAGCAGCTCACAGTGGACAGATACGCAGTATTTT. This sequence encodes CASSSQWTDTQYF.

This clonotype showed up many times. The chain joins TRBV10-3 to TRBJ2-7; the D call may be TRBD1 or TRBD2 (5 bases each). CDR3 length: 13 amino acids. V dropped 0 bases and J dropped 6 bases, with 9 bases sitting between them. Looked up from germline, CDR1 is ENHRY and CDR2 is SYGVKD. This CDR3 reads CAISESWDREQYF. The CDR3 DNA follows: TGTGCCATCAGTGAGTCGTGGGACCGCGAGCAGTACTTC.

This clonotype was found many times. The J gene is TRBJ2-1, the V gene TRBV5-1, with 9 bases that match TRBD2. The ends lost 6 bases at V and 9 bases at J; junction bases unmatched: 13. The CDR3 spans 15 residues. The V gene's germline CDR1 is SGHRS and CDR2 YFSETQ. DNA for the CDR3: TGCGCCAGCACCCCGCTAGCGGGGAATAGCGGTGAGCAGTTCTTC. It is translated as CASTPLAGNSGEQFF. Full variable domain (outside the CDR3, taken from reference TRBV5-1 and TRBJ2-1): KAGVTQTPRYLIKTRGQQVTLSCSPISGHRSVSWYQQTPGQGLQFLFEYFSETQRNKGNFPGRFSGRQFSNSRSEMNVSTLELGDSALYLCASTPLAGNSGEQFFGPGTRLTVL.

This clonotype was picked up many times. This chain links TRBV29-1 with TRBJ1-5; 7 bases fit TRBD1. In germline, CDR1 is SQVTM, CDR2 ANQGSEA. V lost 7 bases to trimming and J lost 3 bases; unmatched junction nucleotides: 3. This CDR3 comprises 12 residues. DNA of the CDR3: TGCAGCGCGACAGGGATCAATCAGCCCCAGCATTTT. Encoded protein: CSATGINQPQHF.